Only a few counts were recorded for the clone carrying this T cell receptor (beta chain). The antigen remains unidentified. With 4 bases removed from V and 1 base from J, the gap between germline ends came to 11 bases. This CDR3 comprises 14 residues. Germline CDR1 is SGHKS and CDR2 is YYEKEE (reference sequence). The data stem from a study of beta chain features in type 1 diabetes. The isolated RNA, all of it, was reverse transcribed, so expressed TCRB transcripts were what got sequenced. Naive, central memory and regulatory T cell samples averaged about 3.6 million immunoSEQ reads each. Libraries were prepared by immunoSEQ multiplex PCR; TCRdb keeps only in-frame clonotypes and omits some of them. Counted here are roughly 700,000 clones, roughly 13% occurring once; the ten biggest clones make up about 0.02%. A sort by CD45RO/CCR7/CD25/CD127/CD95/CD27 yielded CD4+ naive, central memory, regulatory and stem cell-like memory cells.

Study results and limitations: Moderate but significant shortening of TCRB CDR3s was recorded in all four CD4+ subsets from Type 1 diabetes patients. PCR, the amplification step, might favor shorter templates, equally in patients and controls. Compared with healthy donors, patients appeared to share more similar naive, central memory and regulatory TCRB repertoires.

This rearrangement joins TRBV5-5 to TRBJ2-5; possible D gene TRBD2, 5 bases. Material for sequencing was naive CD4+ T cells from blood. This TCR came from a man aged 18 to 30 with type 1 diabetes. The CDR3 spells CASSPERIQETQYF. DNA for the CDR3: TGTGCCAGCAGCCCCGAGCGGATCCAAGAGACCCAGTACTTC.